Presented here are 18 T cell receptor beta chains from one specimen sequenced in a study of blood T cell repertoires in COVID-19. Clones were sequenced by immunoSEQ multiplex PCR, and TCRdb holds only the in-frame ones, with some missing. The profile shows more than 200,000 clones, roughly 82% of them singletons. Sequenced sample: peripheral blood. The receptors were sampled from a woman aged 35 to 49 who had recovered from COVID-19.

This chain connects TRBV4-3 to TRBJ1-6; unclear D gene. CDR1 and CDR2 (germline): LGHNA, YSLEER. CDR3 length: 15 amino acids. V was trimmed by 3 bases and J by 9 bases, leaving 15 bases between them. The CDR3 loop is CASSQLLRSRSPLHF. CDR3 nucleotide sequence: TGCGCCAGCAGCCAGTTGCTAAGGAGCCGTTCACCCCTCCACTTT.

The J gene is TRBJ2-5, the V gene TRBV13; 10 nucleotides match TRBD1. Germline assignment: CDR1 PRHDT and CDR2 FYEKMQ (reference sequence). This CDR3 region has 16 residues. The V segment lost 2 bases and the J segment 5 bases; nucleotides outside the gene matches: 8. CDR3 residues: CASSLIPGQGRETQYF. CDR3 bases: TGTGCCAGCAGCTTAATTCCGGGACAGGGGAGGGAGACCCAGTACTTC.

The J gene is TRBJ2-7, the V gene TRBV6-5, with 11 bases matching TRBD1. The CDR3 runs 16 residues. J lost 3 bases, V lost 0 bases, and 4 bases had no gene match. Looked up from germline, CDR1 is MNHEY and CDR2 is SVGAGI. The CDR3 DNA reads TGTGCCAGCAGTTACTCGGACAGGGGGCTTGGCTACGAGCAGTACTTC. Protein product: CASSYSDRGLGYEQYF.

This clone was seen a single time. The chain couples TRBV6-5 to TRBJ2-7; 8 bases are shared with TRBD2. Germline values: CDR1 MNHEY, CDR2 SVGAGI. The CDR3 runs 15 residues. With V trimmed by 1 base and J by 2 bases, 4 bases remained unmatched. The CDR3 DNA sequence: TGTGCCAGCAGTTACTTCGGGGGGGGAACCTACGAGCAGTACTTC. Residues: CASSYFGGGTYEQYF.

CDR3 sequence reads: CASSEDTGVGKSGQFF. CDR3 nucleotide sequence: TGTGCCAGCAGCGAAGACACAGGGGTTGGAAAATCCGGGCAGTTCTTC. The chain carries TRBV7-2 and TRBJ2-1, with TRBD1 matching 7 bases. The junction had 19 bases not matched to a gene; V was cut back by 5 bases and J by 12 bases. Germline V gene lookup returns CDR1 SGHTA and CDR2 FQGNSA. The CDR3 extends over 16 amino acids.

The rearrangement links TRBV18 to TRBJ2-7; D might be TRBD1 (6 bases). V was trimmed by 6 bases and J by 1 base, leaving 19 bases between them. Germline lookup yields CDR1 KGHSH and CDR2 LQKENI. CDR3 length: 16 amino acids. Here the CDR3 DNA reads TGTGCCAGCTCGCCAGAAAGAGACAGGTCGTCCTACGAGCAGTACTTC. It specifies CASSPERDRSSYEQYF.

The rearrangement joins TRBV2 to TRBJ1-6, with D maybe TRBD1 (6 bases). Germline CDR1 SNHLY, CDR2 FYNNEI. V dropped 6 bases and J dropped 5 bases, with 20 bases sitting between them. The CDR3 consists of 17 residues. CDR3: CASSELEGTRDNSPLHF. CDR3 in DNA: TGTGCCAGCAGCGAACTTGAAGGGACAAGAGATAATTCACCCCTCCACTTT.

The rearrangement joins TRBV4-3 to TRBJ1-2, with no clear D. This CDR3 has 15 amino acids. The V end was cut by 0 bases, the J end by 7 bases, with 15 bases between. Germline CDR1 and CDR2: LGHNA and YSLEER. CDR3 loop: CASSQDRPTLGGYTF. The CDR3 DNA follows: TGCGCCAGCAGCCAAGATCGACCGACTCTTGGTGGCTACACCTTC.

CDR3 sequence reads: CASNPGQASNQPQHF. The CDR3 DNA is TGTGCCAGTAACCCGGGACAGGCTAGCAATCAGCCCCAGCATTTT. The V call is TRBV19, the J call TRBJ1-5; 8 bases are shared with TRBD1. The CDR3 has 15 amino acids. Germline lookup yields CDR1 LNHDA and CDR2 SQIVND (reference sequence). After removal of 7 bases from V and 0 bases from J, the junction contained 5 bases not matched to a gene.

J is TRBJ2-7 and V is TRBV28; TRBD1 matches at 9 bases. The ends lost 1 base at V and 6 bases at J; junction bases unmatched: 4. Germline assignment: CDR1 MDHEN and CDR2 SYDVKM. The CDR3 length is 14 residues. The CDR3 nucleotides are TGTGCCAGCAGTTTATTGGGACAGGGAGGCGAGCAGTACTTC. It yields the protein CASSLLGQGGEQYF.

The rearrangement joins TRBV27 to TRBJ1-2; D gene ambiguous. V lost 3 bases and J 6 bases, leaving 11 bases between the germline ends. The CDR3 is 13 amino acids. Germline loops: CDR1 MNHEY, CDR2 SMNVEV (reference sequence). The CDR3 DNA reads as TGTGCCAGCAGTTTTTTTAGAGGGCATGGCTACACCTTC. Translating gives CASSFFRGHGYTF.

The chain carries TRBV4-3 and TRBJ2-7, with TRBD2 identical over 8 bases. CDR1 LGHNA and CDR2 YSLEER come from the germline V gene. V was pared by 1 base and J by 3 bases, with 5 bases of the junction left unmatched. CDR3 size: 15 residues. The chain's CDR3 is CASSQGSGGGYEQYF. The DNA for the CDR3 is TGCGCCAGCAGCCAAGGCTCGGGGGGGGGCTACGAGCAGTACTTC.

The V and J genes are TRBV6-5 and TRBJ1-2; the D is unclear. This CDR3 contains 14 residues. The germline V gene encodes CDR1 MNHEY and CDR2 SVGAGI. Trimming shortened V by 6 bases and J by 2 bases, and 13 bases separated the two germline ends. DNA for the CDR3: TGTGCCAGCAGCTACGATAGCAACAACTATGGCTACACCTTC. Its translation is CASSYDSNNYGYTF.

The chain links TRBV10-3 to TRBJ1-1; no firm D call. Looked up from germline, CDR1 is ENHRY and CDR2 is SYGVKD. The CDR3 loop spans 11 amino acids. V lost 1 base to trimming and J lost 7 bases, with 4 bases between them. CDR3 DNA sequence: TGTGCCATCAGTGAGTTCGGTGAAGCTTTCTTT. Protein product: CAISEFGEAFF.

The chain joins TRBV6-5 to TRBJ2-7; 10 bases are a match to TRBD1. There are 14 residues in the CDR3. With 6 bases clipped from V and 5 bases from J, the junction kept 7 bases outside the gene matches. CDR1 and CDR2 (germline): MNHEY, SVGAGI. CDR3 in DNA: TGTGCCAGCAGCCGACAGGGGGCTCTTGACGAGCAGTACTTC. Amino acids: CASSRQGALDEQYF.

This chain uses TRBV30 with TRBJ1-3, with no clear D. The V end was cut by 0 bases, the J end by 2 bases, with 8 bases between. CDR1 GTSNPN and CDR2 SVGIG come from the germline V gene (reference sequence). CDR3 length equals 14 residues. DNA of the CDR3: TGTGCCTGGAGTGTCGGTCAGGCTGGAAACACCATATATTTT. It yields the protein CAWSVGQAGNTIYF.

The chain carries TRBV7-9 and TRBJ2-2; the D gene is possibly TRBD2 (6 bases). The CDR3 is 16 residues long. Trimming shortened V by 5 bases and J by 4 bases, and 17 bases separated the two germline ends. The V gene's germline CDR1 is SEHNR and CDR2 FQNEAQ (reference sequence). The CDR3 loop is CASSPVGGRVTGELFF. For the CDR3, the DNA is TGTGCCAGCAGCCCAGTGGGGGGTCGGGTCACCGGGGAGCTGTTTTTT.

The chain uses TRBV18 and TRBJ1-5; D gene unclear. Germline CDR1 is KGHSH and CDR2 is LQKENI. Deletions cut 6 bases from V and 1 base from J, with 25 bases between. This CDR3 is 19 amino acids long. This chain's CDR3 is CASSLPGFDYDGSNQPQHF. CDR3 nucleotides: TGTGCCAGCTCCCTCCCGGGCTTCGACTACGACGGAAGCAATCAGCCCCAGCATTTT.